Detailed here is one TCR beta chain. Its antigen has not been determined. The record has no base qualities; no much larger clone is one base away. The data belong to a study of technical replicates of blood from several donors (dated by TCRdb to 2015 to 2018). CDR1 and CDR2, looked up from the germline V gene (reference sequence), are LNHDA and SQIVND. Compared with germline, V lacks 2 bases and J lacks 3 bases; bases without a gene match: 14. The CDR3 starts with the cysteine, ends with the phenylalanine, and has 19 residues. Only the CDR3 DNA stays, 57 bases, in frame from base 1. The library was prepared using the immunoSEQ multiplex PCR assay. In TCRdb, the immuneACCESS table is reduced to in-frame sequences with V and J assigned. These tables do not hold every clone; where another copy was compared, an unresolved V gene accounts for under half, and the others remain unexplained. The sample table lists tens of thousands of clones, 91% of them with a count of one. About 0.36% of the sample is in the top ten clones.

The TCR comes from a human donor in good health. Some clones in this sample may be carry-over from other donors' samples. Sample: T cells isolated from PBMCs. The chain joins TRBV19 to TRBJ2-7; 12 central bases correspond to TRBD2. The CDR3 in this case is CASSILRLAGVLGHYEQYF. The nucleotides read TGTGCCAGTAGTATATTGCGACTAGCGGGAGTTCTGGGTCACTACGAGCAGTACTTC.